A selection of T cell receptor beta chains follows, all from one sample in a study of blood T cell repertoires in COVID-19. The data were produced by immunoSEQ multiplex PCR, yet TCRdb's version contains in-frame clones alone and is incomplete. The repertoire holds some 220,000 clones, with 75% to 90% as singletons. Sequenced sample: PBMCs or T cells enriched from blood (not recorded which). The receptors stem from a woman in her 40s with acute COVID-19. Both conserved end residues are part of each CDR3. The D gene is left open where the match is weak. Size values are once, few and many counts, or a class for expanded clones, and some rows have none.

size: .
D: TRBD1
J: TRBJ1-1
V: TRBV5-4
CDR3: CASGQDLRSEAFF
DNA: TGTGCCAGCGGACAGGACCTTCGGTCTGAAGCTTTCTTT

size: .
D: TRBD1
J: TRBJ2-3
V: TRBV20-1
CDR3: CSASYRGGADTQYF
DNA: TGCAGTGCTAGTTACAGGGGTGGTGCAGATACGCAGTATTTT

size: .
D: TRBD1
J: TRBJ1-2
V: TRBV9
CDR3: CASSGTGNQFWGYGYTF
DNA: TGTGCCAGCAGCGGGACAGGTAACCAATTTTGGGGATATGGCTACACCTTC

size: few
D: .
J: TRBJ2-7
V: TRBV5-1
CDR3: CASSLLESSYEQYF
DNA: TGCGCCAGCAGCTTGTTGGAGAGCTCCTACGAGCAGTACTTC

size: .
D: .
J: TRBJ2-6
V: TRBV11-2
CDR3: CASSLGAANVLTF
DNA: TGTGCCAGCAGCTTAGGAGCTGCCAACGTCCTGACTTTC

size: .
D: TRBD1
J: TRBJ1-2
V: TRBV3-1/TRBV3-2
CDR3: CASSPPGQRSYGYTF
DNA: TGTGCCAGCAGCCCGCCGGGACAGCGCTCCTATGGCTACACCTTC

size: once
D: TRBD1
J: TRBJ1-6
V: TRBV3-1/TRBV3-2
CDR3: CASSRFEGARSPLHF
DNA: TGTGCCAGCAGCCGATTTGAGGGGGCGAGATCACCCCTCCACTTT

size: .
D: .
J: TRBJ2-3
V: TRBV18
CDR3: CASSPRMAGPSTDTQYF
DNA: TGTGCCAGCTCACCACGGATGGCAGGGCCGAGCACAGATACGCAGTATTTT

size: .
D: TRBD1
J: TRBJ1-1
V: TRBV19
CDR3: CASSIGQGVNTEAFF
DNA: TGTGCCAGTAGTATAGGTCAGGGGGTGAACACTGAAGCTTTCTTT

size: .
D: TRBD1
J: TRBJ1-1
V: TRBV5-1
CDR3: CASSYQGGAFF
DNA: TGCGCCAGCAGCTACCAGGGGGGAGCTTTCTTT

size: .
D: .
J: TRBJ1-3
V: TRBV18
CDR3: CASSPFKQGGSGNTIYF
DNA: TGTGCCAGCTCACCCTTTAAACAGGGTGGATCTGGAAACACCATATATTTT

size: .
D: .
J: TRBJ2-7
V: TRBV7-3
CDR3: CASSLMVPGEQYF
DNA: TGTGCCAGCAGCTTAATGGTGCCGGGGGAGCAGTACTTC

size: .
D: TRBD1
J: TRBJ1-4
V: TRBV6-5
CDR3: CASSYRSGGGGEKLFF
DNA: TGTGCCAGCAGTTACCGTTCAGGGGGAGGCGGTGAAAAACTGTTTTTT

size: .
D: TRBD1
J: TRBJ2-5
V: TRBV11-2
CDR3: CASSPITGGIETQYF
DNA: TGTGCCAGCAGCCCAATCACAGGGGGGATAGAGACCCAGTACTTC

size: .
D: .
J: TRBJ1-1
V: TRBV6-5
CDR3: CASSYLSENTEAFF
DNA: TGTGCCAGCAGTTACTTGTCAGAGAACACTGAAGCTTTCTTT

size: .
D: .
J: TRBJ1-2
V: TRBV5-1
CDR3: CASSMGTGDGGGYTF
DNA: TGCGCCAGCAGCATGGGGACGGGGGATGGAGGTGGCTACACCTTC

size: .
D: TRBD2
J: TRBJ2-3
V: TRBV7-2
CDR3: CASSPRGGDTDTQYF
DNA: TGTGCCAGCAGCCCTCGGGGGGGGGACACAGATACGCAGTATTTT

size: .
D: .
J: TRBJ1-4
V: TRBV19
CDR3: CASSMTGGEKLFF
DNA: TGTGCCAGTAGTATGACAGGTGGTGAAAAACTGTTTTTT

size: .
D: TRBD1
J: TRBJ2-1
V: TRBV7-2
CDR3: CASSSTGVEQFF
DNA: TGTGCCAGCAGCTCAACAGGGGTTGAGCAGTTCTTC

size: many
D: .
J: TRBJ2-2
V: TRBV6-5
CDR3: CASSFNPYDTGELFF
DNA: TGTGCCAGCAGTTTTAATCCCTATGACACCGGGGAGCTGTTTTTT

size: .
D: TRBD2
J: TRBJ2-1
V: TRBV11-2
CDR3: CASSLAGGNEQFF
DNA: TGTGCCAGCAGCCTCGCGGGGGGCAATGAGCAGTTCTTC

size: once
D: .
J: TRBJ1-1
V: TRBV4-1
CDR3: CASSQDWPAGTEAFF
DNA: TGCGCCAGCAGCCAAGATTGGCCCGCAGGGACTGAAGCTTTCTTT